This TCR beta chain was identified during a study of T cells in Graves' hyperthyroidism and ophthalmopathy. Researchers took RNA transcripts and amplified the TCR beta CDR3 regions from them. The HTBI primer set was used in a first-round RT-PCR of the TCR CDR3. TCRdb passed the multiplex PCR reads through MiXCR, listing each CDR3 protein once. Among over 500,000 distinct CDR3 sequences listed, approximately 17% were seen once. The study's findings and limits: Most thyroid clonotypes that were expanded above 0.001 also turned up in blood.

Worth noting for this clonotype: What it binds is unknown.

A Clinical Activity Score of at least 3, a NOSPECS grade of at least 4 and a duration under 3 months were recorded in the ophthalmopathy patients. The sample comprised blood. The receptor's source is a woman aged 18-29 years with Graves' ophthalmopathy.

The CDR3 coding sequence is TGTGCCTGGAGGCCACGCGGGCCAGATACGCAGTATTTT. It specifies CAWRPRGPDTQYF. V usage is TRBV30 and J usage is TRBJ2-3; TRBD2 might be the D (5 bases). Germline V lookup: CDR1 GTSNPN, CDR2 SVGIG (reference sequence). The CDR3 loop spans 13 amino acids. Deletions cut 3 bases from V and 4 bases from J, with 11 bases between.